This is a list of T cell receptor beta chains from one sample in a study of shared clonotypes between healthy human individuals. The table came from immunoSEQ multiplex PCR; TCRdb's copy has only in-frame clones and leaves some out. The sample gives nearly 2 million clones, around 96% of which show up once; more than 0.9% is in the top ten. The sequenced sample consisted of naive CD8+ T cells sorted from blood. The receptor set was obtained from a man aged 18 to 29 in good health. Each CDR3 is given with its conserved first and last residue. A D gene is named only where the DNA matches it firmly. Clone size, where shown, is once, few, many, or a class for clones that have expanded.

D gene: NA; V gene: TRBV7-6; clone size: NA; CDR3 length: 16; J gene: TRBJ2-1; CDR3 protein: CASSPEGGPIPNEQFF; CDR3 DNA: TGTGCCAGCAGCCCAGAGGGGGGGCCTATCCCCAATGAGCAGTTCTTC
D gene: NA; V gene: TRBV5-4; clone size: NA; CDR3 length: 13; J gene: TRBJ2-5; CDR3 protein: CASSLDHQETQYF; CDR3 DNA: TGTGCCAGCAGCTTGGATCACCAAGAGACCCAGTACTTC
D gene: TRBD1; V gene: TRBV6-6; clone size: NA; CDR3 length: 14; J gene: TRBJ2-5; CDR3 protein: CASSYSTGAETQYF; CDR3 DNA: TGTGCCAGCAGTTACTCGACAGGGGCAGAGACCCAGTACTTC
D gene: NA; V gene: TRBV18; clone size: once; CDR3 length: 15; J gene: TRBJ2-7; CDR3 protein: CASSPPGPSSYEQYF; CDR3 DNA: TGTGCCAGCTCACCACCTGGCCCCAGCTCCTACGAGCAGTACTTC
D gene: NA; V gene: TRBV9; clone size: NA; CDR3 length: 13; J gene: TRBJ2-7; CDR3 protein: CASSLRGSYEQYF; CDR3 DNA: TGTGCCAGCAGCCTCCGGGGGAGCTACGAGCAGTACTTC
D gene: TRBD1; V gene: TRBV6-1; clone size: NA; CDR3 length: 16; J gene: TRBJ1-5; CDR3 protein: CASSDDRVGSNQPQHF; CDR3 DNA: TGTGCCAGCAGTGACGACAGGGTCGGCAGCAATCAGCCCCAGCATTTT
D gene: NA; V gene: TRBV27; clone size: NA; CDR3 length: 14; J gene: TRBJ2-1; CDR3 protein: CASSLRTEYNEQFF; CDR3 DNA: TGTGCCAGCAGCCTCAGGACAGAATACAATGAGCAGTTCTTC
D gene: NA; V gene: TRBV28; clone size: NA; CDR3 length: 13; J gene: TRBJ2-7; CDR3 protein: CASSLGPSYEQYF; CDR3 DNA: TGTGCCAGCAGCCTCGGCCCTTCCTACGAGCAGTACTTC
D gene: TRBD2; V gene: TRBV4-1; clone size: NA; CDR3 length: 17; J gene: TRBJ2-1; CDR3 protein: CASSQDLASGGYNEQFF; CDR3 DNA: TGCGCCAGCAGCCAAGATCTAGCTAGCGGGGGCTACAATGAGCAGTTCTTC
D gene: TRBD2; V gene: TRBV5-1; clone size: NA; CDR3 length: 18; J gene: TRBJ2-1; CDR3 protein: CASSLEILAGGSYNEQFF; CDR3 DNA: TGCGCCAGCAGCTTGGAAATTTTAGCGGGGGGGTCCTACAATGAGCAGTTCTTC
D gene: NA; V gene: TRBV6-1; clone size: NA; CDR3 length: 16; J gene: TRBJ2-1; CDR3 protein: CASSGERQASYNEQFF; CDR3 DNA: TGTGCCAGCAGTGGGGAGAGGCAGGCCTCCTACAATGAGCAGTTCTTC
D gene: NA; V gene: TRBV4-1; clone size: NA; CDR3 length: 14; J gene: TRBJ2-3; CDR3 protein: CASSLATSTDTQYF; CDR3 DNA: TGCGCCAGCTCCTTAGCGACTAGCACAGATACGCAGTATTTT
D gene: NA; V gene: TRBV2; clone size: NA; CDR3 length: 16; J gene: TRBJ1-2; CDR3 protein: CASSEDESYTLYGYTF; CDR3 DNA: TGTGCCAGCAGTGAAGACGAGAGCTACACCCTCTATGGCTACACCTTC
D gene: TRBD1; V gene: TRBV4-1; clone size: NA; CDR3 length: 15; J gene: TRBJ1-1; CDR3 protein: CASSPTGTGNTEAFF; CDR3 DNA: TGCGCCAGCAGCCCGACCGGGACAGGAAACACTGAAGCTTTCTTT
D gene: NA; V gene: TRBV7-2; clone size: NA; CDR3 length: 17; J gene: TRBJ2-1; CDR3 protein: CASSLEIRTRVYNEQFF; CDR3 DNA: TGTGCCAGCAGCTTAGAAATAAGGACCAGGGTTTACAATGAGCAGTTCTTC
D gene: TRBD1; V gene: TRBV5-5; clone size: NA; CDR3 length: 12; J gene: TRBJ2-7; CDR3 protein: CASSLTGSEQYF; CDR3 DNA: TGTGCCAGCAGCCTGACAGGGTCAGAGCAGTACTTC
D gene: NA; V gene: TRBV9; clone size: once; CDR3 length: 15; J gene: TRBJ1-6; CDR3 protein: CASSVGIAPNSPLHF; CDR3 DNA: TGTGCCAGCAGCGTAGGGATAGCCCCTAATTCACCCCTCCACTTT
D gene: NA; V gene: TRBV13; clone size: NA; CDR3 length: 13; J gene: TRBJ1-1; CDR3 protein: CASSLEGGTEAFF; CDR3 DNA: TGTGCCAGCAGCTTAGAGGGGGGCACTGAAGCTTTCTTT
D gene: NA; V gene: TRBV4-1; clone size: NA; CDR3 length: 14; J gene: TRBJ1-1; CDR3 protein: CASSQGPDLTEAFF; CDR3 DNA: TGCGCCAGCAGCCAGGGACCGGACTTGACTGAAGCTTTCTTT
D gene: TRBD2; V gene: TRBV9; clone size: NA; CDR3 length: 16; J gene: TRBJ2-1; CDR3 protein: CASSWKRGSSYNEQFF; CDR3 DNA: TGTGCCAGCAGCTGGAAGCGGGGGAGCTCCTACAATGAGCAGTTCTTC
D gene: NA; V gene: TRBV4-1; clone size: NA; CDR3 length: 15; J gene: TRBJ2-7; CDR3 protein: CASSQDGTGVLEQYF; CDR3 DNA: TGCGCCAGCAGCCAAGACGGCACAGGCGTTCTCGAGCAGTACTTC
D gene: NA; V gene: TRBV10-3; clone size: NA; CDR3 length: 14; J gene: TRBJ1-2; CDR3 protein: CAISDREGNYGYTF; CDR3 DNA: TGTGCCATCAGTGACAGGGAAGGTAACTATGGCTACACCTTC
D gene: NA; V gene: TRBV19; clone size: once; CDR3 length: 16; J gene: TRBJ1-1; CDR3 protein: CASSPVLDLMNTEAFF; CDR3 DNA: TGTGCCAGTAGTCCGGTTCTGGACCTAATGAACACTGAAGCTTTCTTT
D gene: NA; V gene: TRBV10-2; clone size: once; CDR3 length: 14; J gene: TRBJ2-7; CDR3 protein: CASSEFQGLYEQYF; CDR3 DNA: TGCGCCAGCAGTGAGTTCCAAGGGTTATACGAGCAGTACTTC
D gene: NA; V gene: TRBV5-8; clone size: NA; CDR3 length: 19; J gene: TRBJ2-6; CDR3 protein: CASSLSSGTSSSGANVLTF; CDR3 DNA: TGTGCCAGCAGCTTGTCTTCGGGGACCTCTAGCTCTGGGGCCAACGTCCTGACTTTC
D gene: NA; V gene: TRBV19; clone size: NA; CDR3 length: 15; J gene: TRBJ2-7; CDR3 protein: CASSPRAGLDYEQYF; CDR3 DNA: TGTGCCAGTAGTCCCCGGGCTGGCCTTGACTACGAGCAGTACTTC
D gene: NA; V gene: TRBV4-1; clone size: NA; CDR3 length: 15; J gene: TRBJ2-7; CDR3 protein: CASSQDRTVNYEQYF; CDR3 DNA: TGCGCCAGCAGCCAAGATAGGACGGTTAACTACGAGCAGTACTTC
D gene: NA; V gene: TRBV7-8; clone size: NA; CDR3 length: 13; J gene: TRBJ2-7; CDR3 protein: CASSPPGLYEQYF; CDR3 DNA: TGTGCCAGCAGCCCGCCGGGACTCTACGAGCAGTACTTC
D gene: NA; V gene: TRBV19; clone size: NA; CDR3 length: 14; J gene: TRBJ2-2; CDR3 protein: CASSMDTNTGELFF; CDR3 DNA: TGTGCCAGTAGTATGGACACAAACACCGGGGAGCTGTTTTTT
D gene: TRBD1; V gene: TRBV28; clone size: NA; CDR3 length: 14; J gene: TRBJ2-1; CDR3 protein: CASSSGQGVNEQFF; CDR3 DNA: TGTGCCAGCAGTTCCGGACAGGGGGTTAATGAGCAGTTCTTC
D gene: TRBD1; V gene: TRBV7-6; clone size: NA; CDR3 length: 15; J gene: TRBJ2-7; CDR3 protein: CASSLFTGASYEQYF; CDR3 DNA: TGTGCCAGCAGCTTATTTACAGGGGCCTCCTACGAGCAGTACTTC
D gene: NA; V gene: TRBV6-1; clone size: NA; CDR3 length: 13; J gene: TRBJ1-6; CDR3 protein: CASSDPREGSLHF; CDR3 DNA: TGTGCCAGCAGTGACCCCCGAGAAGGGTCCCTCCACTTT
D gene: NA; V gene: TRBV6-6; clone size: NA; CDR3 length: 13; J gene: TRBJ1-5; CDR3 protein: CASSSSWDQPQHF; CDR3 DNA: TGTGCCAGCAGTTCGTCTTGGGATCAGCCCCAGCATTTT
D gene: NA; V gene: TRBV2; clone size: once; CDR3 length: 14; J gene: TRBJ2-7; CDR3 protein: CASSPPTESYEQYF; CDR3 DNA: TGTGCCAGCAGCCCACCGACAGAATCCTACGAGCAGTACTTC
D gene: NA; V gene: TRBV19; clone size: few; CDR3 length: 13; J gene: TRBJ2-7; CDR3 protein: CASSASVSYEQYF; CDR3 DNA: TGTGCCAGTAGCGCTAGCGTCTCCTACGAGCAGTACTTC
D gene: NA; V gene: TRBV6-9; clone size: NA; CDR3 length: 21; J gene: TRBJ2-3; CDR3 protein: CASRLTTDRGLAGVPTDTQYF; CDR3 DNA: TGTGCCAGCAGATTAACAACGGACAGGGGGCTAGCGGGGGTTCCCACAGATACGCAGTATTTT
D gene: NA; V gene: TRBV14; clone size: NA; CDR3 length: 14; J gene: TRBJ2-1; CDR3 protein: CASSHVLVNNEQFF; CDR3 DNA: TGTGCCAGCAGCCACGTTCTAGTTAACAATGAGCAGTTCTTC
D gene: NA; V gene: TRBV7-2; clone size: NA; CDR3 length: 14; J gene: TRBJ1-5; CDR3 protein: CASSVQGYDQPQHF; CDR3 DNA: TGTGCCAGCAGCGTACAGGGTTACGATCAGCCCCAGCATTTT
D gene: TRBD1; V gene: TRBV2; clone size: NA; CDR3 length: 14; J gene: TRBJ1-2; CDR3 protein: CASSYGTGREGYTF; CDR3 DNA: TGTGCCAGCAGTTACGGGACAGGTCGGGAAGGCTACACCTTC
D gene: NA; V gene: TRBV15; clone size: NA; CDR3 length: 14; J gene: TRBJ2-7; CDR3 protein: CATSTGEWSVEQYF; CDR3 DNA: TGTGCCACCAGCACGGGAGAATGGAGCGTCGAGCAGTACTTC